These T cell receptor beta chains were read from a single sample in a study of CXCR3-negative and CXCR3-positive naive CD8 T cells. TCRdb derives one entry per CDR3 protein from the 5' RACE reads, leaving out DNA. The sample spans about 43,000 distinct CDR3 sequences; the ten largest clones claim around a tenth. The sample taken for sequencing was memory CD8+ T cells from blood. These receptors all stem from a human donor in good health. Some clones in this sample may be carry-over from other donors' samples. CDR3s include the opening cysteine and the closing phenylalanine or tryptophan.

j_gene | v_gene | CDR3aa
TRBJ1-2 | TRBV10-3 | CAISESTIGQGDRYGYTF
TRBJ2-5 | TRBV7-9 | CASTDRQETQYF
TRBJ1-1 | TRBV15 | CATSREENTEAFF
TRBJ2-7 | TRBV7-6 | CASTAGNEQYF
TRBJ2-7 | TRBV7-9 | CASSLGGNRYEQYF
TRBJ2-2 | TRBV4-3 | CASSQGDHTGELFF
TRBJ2-3 | TRBV28 | CASSSHFTRGGDTQYF
TRBJ2-3 | TRBV5-1 | CASSLTGVPLEVYTDTQYF
TRBJ2-3 | TRBV12-3/TRBV12-4 | CASSPLETDTQYF
TRBJ2-3 | TRBV6-5 | CASSSGPPTDTQYF
TRBJ2-1 | TRBV20-1 | CSAPREGDYNEQFF
TRBJ2-7 | TRBV25-1 | CASIKGYEQYF
TRBJ2-7 | TRBV28 | CASTSPGGGDFDEQYF
TRBJ2-1 | TRBV28 | CASSSIYRLDRVAYNEQFF
TRBJ1-5 | TRBV7-9 | CASSRTGGPFNQPQHF
TRBJ2-7 | TRBV7-9 | CASSGGTSGKEQYF
TRBJ2-5 | TRBV6-2/TRBV6-3 | CASSYPSSLETQYF
TRBJ2-7 | TRBV29-1 | CSVAGPSFEQYF
TRBJ1-1 | TRBV20-1 | CSARGADWGEAFF
TRBJ2-3 | TRBV4-2 | CASSQEDPAPNTQYF
TRBJ2-2 | TRBV7-9 | CASSWPYEGTGELFF
TRBJ1-4 | TRBV19 | CASSSWAGGVEKLFF
TRBJ2-5 | TRBV11-2 | CASSSGQGGEETQYF
TRBJ2-7 | TRBV4-3 | CASSQGGRNSYEQYF
TRBJ2-3 | TRBV29-1 | CSVDGQGADTQYF
TRBJ1-2 | TRBV29-1 | CSVEDWRTGGGRTF
TRBJ2-5 | TRBV4-2 | CASSQDGRGGVETQYF